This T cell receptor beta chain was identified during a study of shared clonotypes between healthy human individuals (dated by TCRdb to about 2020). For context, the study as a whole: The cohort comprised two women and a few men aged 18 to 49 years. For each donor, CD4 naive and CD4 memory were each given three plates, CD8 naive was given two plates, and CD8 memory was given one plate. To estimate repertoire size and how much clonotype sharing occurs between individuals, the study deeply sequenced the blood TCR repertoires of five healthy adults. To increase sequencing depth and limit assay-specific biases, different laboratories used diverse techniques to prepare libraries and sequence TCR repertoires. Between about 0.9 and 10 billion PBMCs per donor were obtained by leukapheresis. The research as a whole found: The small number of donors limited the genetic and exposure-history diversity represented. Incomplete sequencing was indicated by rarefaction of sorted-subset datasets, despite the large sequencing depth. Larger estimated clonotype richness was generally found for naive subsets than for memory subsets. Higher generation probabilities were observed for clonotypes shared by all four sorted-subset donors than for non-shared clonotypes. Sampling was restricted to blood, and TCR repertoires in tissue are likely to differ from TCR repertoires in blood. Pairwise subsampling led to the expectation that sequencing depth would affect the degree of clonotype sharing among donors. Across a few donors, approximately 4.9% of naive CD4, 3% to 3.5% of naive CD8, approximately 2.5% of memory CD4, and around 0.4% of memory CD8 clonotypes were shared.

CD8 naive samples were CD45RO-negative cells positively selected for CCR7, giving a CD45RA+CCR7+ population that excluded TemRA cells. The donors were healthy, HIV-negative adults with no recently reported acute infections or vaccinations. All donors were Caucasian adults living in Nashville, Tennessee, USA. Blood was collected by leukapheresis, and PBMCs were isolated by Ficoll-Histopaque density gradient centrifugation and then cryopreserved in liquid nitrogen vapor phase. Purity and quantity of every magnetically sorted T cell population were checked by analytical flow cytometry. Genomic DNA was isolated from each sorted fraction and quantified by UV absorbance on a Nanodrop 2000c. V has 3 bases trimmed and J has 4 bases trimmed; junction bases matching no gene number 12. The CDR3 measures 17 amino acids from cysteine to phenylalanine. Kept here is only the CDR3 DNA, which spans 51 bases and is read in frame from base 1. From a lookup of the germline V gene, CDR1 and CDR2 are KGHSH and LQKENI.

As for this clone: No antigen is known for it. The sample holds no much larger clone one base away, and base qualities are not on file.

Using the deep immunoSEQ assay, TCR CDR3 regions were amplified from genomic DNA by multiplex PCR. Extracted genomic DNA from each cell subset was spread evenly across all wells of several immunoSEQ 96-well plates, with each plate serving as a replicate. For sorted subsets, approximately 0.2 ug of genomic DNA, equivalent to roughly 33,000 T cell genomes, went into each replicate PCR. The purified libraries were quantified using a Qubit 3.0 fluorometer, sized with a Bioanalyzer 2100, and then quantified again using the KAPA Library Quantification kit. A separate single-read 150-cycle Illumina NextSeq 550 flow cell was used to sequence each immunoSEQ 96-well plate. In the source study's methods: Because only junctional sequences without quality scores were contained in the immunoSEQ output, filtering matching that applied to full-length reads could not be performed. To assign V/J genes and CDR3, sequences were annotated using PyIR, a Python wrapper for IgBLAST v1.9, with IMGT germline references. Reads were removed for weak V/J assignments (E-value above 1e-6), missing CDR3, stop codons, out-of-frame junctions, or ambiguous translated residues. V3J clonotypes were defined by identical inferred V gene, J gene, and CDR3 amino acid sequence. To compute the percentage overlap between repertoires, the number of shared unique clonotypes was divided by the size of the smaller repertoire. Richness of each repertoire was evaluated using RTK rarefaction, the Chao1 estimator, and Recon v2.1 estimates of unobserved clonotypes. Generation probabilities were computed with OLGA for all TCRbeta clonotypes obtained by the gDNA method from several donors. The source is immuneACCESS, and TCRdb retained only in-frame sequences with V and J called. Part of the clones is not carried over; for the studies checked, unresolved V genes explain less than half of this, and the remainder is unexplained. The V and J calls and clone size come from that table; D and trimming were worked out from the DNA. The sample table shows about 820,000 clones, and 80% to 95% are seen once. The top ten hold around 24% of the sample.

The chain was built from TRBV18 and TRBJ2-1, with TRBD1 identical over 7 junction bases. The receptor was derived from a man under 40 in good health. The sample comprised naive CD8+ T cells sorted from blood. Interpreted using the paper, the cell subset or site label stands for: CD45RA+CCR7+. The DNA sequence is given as TGTGCCAGCTCACCGAAAGGGGGCAGTGGCCTATACAATGAGCAGTTCTTC. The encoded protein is CASSPKGGSGLYNEQFF. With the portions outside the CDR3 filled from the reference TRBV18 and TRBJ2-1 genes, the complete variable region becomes NAGVMQNPRHLVRRRGQEARLRCSPMKGHSHVYWYRQLPEEGLKFMVYLQKENIIDESGMPKERFSAEFPKEGPSILRIQQVVRGDSAAYFCASSPKGGSGLYNEQFFGPGTRLTVL.